Listed below are T cell receptor beta chains from one sample, sequenced in a study of cytomegalovirus exposure and HLA in healthy donors. Clones were sequenced by immunoSEQ multiplex PCR, and TCRdb holds only the in-frame ones, with some missing. The repertoire has about 200,000 clones, over 80% of them found once; the top ten carry about 1.2%. The material sequenced was PBMCs. The receptors originated from a man under 40 in good health and CMV-seronegative. Both conserved end residues are part of each CDR3. The D gene is left open where the match is weak. Only part of the rows carry a size: once, few, many, or a class if the clone is expanded.

V	length	size	J	D	DNA	CDR3
TRBV27	14	-	TRBJ1-6	-	TGTGCCAGCAGCCTTTTTAAGAGGGATTCACCCCTCCACTTT	CASSLFKRDSPLHF
TRBV7-2	15	-	TRBJ2-2	-	TGTGCCAGCAGCATCGACAGGATGAACACCGGGGAGCTGTTTTTT	CASSIDRMNTGELFF
TRBV11-3	14	-	TRBJ2-7	TRBD2	TGTGCCAGCAGCTTAGGCGGGAGTTCAACCGAGCAGTACTTC	CASSLGGSSTEQYF
TRBV4-1	14	-	TRBJ2-1	TRBD1	TGCGCCAGCAGCCCTCGGACAGGAGAAGTGGAGCAGTTCTTC	CASSPRTGEVEQFF
TRBV5-4	16	-	TRBJ2-5	TRBD2	TGTGCCAGCAGGCCGACTAGCGGGGCGATACAAGAGACCCAGTACTTC	CASRPTSGAIQETQYF
TRBV21-1	23	-	TRBJ2-7	-	TGTGCCAGCAGCGGACGCCGACAGCGAGGGACTCCGTACCCCCCCGCAAACTCCTACGAGCAGTACTTC	CASSGRRQRGTPYPPANSYEQYF
TRBV28	14	-	TRBJ2-7	TRBD2	TGTGCCAGCAGTCCTGGGACTAGCTCCTACGAGCAGTACTTC	CASSPGTSSYEQYF
TRBV19	15	once	TRBJ1-5	-	TGTGCCAGCACTCGGGGAGTTTATAGCAATCAGCCCCAGCATTTT	CASTRGVYSNQPQHF
TRBV7-9	15	once	TRBJ2-7	-	TGTGCCAGCAGCCCTAGAGGAGACAGTTCCTACGAGCAGTACTTC	CASSPRGDSSYEQYF
TRBV30	17	once	TRBJ1-2	TRBD1	TGTGCCTGGAGTACGTACGAGGGTGAGGGGGCCCCTTATGGCTACACCTTC	CAWSTYEGEGAPYGYTF
TRBV19	15	-	TRBJ2-1	TRBD2	TGTGCCAGTAGCCTAGCGGGAGGGCCCTACAATGAGCAGTTCTTC	CASSLAGGPYNEQFF
TRBV6-5	15	-	TRBJ1-1	TRBD1	TGTGCCAGCAGTCCGGACAGGGGGCTACGCACTGAAGCTTTCTTT	CASSPDRGLRTEAFF
TRBV5-1	16	-	TRBJ2-6	-	TGCGCCAGCAGCTTGACCACAGGCTCTGGGGCCAACGTCCTGACTTTC	CASSLTTGSGANVLTF
TRBV25-1	15	-	TRBJ2-1	TRBD2	TGTGCCAGCAGTGGGGTTAGCGGGAGATCGAATGAGCAGTTCTTC	CASSGVSGRSNEQFF
TRBV11-1	16	-	TRBJ2-5	TRBD2	TGTGCCAGCAGCTTCTTCGTACCGGGAGGCCAAGAGACCCAGTACTTC	CASSFFVPGGQETQYF
TRBV19	15	-	TRBJ2-7	TRBD2	TGTGCCAGTAGCCCGACTAGCGGGAGCGTCTACGAGCAGTACTTC	CASSPTSGSVYEQYF
TRBV28	14	-	TRBJ2-7	-	TGTGCCAGCAGTACCCCCGGGACCCGGGGGGAGCAGTACTTC	CASSTPGTRGEQYF
TRBV18	15	once	TRBJ1-1	-	TGTGCCAGCTCACCAATACAGGGTGAGGGGACTGAAGCTTTCTTT	CASSPIQGEGTEAFF
TRBV2	15	-	TRBJ2-5	TRBD2	TGTGCCAGCAGTACCTTGACTAGCGGGAGGGGGACCCAGTACTTC	CASSTLTSGRGTQYF
TRBV7-9	16	-	TRBJ2-3	-	TGTGCCAGCAACGATAGGAGGAGGGCCCGGGGAGATACGCAGTATTTT	CASNDRRRARGDTQYF
TRBV27	15	-	TRBJ2-7	-	TGTGCCAGCAGTTTATACGGGGGTTCCGACTACGAGCAGTACTTC	CASSLYGGSDYEQYF
TRBV19	16	-	TRBJ1-1	-	TGTGCCAGTGGCCCGGCAGGGTCGAGAGCGGGCACTGAAGCTTTCTTT	CASGPAGSRAGTEAFF
TRBV7-9	12	-	TRBJ2-7	-	TGTTCCAGCAGCTTCCTAGCCCACGAGCAGTACTTC	CSSSFLAHEQYF
TRBV6-5	12	-	TRBJ2-2	-	TGTGCCAGCACCCGTGGCTCCGGGGAGCTGTTTTTT	CASTRGSGELFF
TRBV7-2	17	-	TRBJ2-1	-	TGTGCCAGCAGCTTAGAGCGGGCGGCAGGAGGCCACAATGAGCAGTTCTTC	CASSLERAAGGHNEQFF
TRBV11-2	13	-	TRBJ1-1	-	TGTGCCAGCAGCTTTACCGGGGACACTGAAGCTTTCTTT	CASSFTGDTEAFF
TRBV5-4	17	-	TRBJ2-1	-	TGTGCCAGCAGCTCTCCAACGGGCAGGGAAGGGAACAATGAGCAGTTCTTC	CASSSPTGREGNNEQFF
TRBV7-2	15	-	TRBJ1-2	-	TGTGCCAGCAGCCACCCCCGACAGCTCCTCTATGGCTACACCTTC	CASSHPRQLLYGYTF
TRBV27	15	-	TRBJ1-1	TRBD1	TGTGCCAGCAGGCCAAACCTTAGGGGGCGGGCTGAAGCTTTCTTT	CASRPNLRGRAEAFF
TRBV28	10	-	TRBJ2-5	-	TGTGCCAGCAGTCGGTTGGTCCAGTACTTC	CASSRLVQYF
TRBV28	17	-	TRBJ2-1	TRBD1	TGTGCCAGCAGTATTGCGGGACAGGGGCCGGAATACAATGAGCAGTTCTTC	CASSIAGQGPEYNEQFF
TRBV6-5	15	-	TRBJ2-2	TRBD1	TGTGCCAGCAGTTACGACAGGGGGATAACCGGGGAGCTGTTTTTT	CASSYDRGITGELFF